This T cell receptor (beta chain) was recovered during a study of Graves' ophthalmopathy and Graves' hyperthyroidism. Germline CDR1 and CDR2: DFQATT and SNEGSKA (reference sequence). CDR3 length: 15 amino acids. Unmatched junction bases numbered 6, after V lost 1 base and J lost 5 bases. From fresh peripheral blood, about 10 ml in volume, the PBMCs were obtained. From RNA, the CDR3 regions of TCR beta chains were amplified and sequenced. HTBI-primed RT-PCR formed the first round, and a multiplex PCR formed the second. In TCRdb, the multiplex PCR reads were re-called with MiXCR into one record per CDR3 protein. Found here are roughly 410,000 distinct CDR3 sequences, 15% of them singletons; the top ten hold about 7%.

This TCR derives from a woman aged 18-35 years with stable Graves' hyperthyroidism. The J gene is TRBJ1-5, the V gene TRBV20-1, with 9 positions matching TRBD1. The specimen was peripheral blood. The CDR3 sequence is CSARGGQGGDQPQHF. Written as DNA, the CDR3 is TGCAGTGCTAGAGGGGGACAGGGAGGGGATCAGCCCCAGCATTTT.